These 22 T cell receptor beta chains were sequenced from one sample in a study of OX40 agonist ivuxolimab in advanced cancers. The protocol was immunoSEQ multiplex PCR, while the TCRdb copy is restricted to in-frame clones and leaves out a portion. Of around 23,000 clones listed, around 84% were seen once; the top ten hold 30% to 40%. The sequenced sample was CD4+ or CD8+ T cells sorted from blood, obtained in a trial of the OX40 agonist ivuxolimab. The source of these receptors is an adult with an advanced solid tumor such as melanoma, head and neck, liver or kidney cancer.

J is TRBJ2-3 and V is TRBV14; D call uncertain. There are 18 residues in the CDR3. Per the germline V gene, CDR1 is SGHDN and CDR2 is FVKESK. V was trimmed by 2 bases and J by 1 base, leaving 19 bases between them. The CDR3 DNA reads TGTGCCAGCAGCCAATACCTAACCAGTTTAGAAGGCACAGATACGCAGTATTTT. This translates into CASSQYLTSLEGTDTQYF.

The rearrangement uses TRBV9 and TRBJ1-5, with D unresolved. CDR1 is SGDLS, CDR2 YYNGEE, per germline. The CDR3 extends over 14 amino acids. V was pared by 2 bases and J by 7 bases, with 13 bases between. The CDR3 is CASSVTDRGQPQHF. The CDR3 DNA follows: TGTGCCAGCAGCGTCACCGACCGTGGACAGCCCCAGCATTTT.

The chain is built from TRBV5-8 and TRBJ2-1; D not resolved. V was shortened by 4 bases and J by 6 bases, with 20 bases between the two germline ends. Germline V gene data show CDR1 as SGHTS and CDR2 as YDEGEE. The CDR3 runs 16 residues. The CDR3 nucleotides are TGTGCCAGCAGCGTTCTTGACAACCGACTCGGCAATGAGCAGTTCTTC. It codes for CASSVLDNRLGNEQFF. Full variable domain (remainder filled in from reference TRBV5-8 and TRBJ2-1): EAGVTQSPTHLIKTRGQQATLRCSPISGHTSVYWYQQALGLGLQFLLWYDEGEERNRGNFPPRFSGRQFPNYSSELNVNALELEDSALYLCASSVLDNRLGNEQFFGPGTRLTVL.

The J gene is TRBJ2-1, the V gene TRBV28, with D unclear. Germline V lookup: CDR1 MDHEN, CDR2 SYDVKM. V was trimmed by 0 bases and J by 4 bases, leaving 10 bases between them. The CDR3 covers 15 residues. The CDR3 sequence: CASSLWTAYYNEQFF. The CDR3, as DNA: TGTGCCAGCAGTTTATGGACGGCCTATTACAATGAGCAGTTCTTC.

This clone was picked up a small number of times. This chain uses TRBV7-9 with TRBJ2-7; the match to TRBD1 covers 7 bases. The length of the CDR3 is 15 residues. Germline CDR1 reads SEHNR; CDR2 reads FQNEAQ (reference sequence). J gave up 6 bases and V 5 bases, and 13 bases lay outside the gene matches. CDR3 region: CASSRAGTALGEQYF. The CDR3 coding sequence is TGTGCCAGCAGCCGGGCAGGGACAGCCCTTGGCGAGCAGTACTTC.

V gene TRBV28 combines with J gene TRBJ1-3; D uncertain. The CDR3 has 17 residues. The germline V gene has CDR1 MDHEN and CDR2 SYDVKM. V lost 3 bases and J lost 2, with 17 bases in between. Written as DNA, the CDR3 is TGTGCCAGCAGTTTTTCCGGGCTGGGGTTGACTGGAAACACCATATATTTT. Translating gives CASSFSGLGLTGNTIYF.

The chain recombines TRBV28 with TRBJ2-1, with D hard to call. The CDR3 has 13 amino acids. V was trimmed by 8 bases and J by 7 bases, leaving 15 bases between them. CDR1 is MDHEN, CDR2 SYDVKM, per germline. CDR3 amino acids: CASAAFLTNEQFF. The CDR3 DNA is TGTGCCAGCGCAGCATTCCTCACTAATGAGCAGTTCTTC.

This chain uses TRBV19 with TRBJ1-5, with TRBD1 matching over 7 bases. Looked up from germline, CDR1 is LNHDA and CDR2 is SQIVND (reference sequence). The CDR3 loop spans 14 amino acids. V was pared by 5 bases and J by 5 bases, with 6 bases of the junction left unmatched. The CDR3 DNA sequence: TGTGCCAGTAGTCGGGGACAGTTCTATCAGCCCCAGCATTTT. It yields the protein CASSRGQFYQPQHF.

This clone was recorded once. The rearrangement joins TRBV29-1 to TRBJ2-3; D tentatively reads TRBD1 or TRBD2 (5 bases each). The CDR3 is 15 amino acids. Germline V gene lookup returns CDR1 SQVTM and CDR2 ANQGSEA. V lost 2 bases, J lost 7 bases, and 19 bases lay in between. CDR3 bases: TGCAGCGTTGAATTGAGGGGCGGAAGGTTGAATACGCAGTATTTT. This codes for CSVELRGGRLNTQYF.

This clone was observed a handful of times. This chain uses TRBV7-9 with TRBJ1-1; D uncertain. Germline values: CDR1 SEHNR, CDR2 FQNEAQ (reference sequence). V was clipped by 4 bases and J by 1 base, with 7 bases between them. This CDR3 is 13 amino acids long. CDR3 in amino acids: CASSYGANTEAFF. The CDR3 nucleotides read TGTGCCAGCAGCTACGGAGCGAACACTGAAGCTTTCTTT.

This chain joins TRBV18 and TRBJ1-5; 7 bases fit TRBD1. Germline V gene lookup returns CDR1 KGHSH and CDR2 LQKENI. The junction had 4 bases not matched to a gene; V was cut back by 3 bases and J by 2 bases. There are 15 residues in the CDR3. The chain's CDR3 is CASSPQGQGNQPQHF. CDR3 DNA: TGTGCCAGCTCACCCCAAGGACAGGGCAATCAGCCCCAGCATTTT.

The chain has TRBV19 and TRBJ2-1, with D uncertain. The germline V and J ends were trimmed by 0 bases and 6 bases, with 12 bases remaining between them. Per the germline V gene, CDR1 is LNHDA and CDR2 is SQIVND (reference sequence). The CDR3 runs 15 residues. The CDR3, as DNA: TGTGCCAGTAGTATAGATCAAGTAGAATCCAATGAGCAGTTCTTC. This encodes CASSIDQVESNEQFF.

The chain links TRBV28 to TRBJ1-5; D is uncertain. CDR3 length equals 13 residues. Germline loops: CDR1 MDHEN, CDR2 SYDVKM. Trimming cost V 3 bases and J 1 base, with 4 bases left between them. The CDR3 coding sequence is TGTGCCAGCAGTTTGGGGAGCAATCAGCCCCAGCATTTT. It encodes CASSLGSNQPQHF. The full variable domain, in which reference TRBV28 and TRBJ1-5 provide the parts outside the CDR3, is DVKVTQSSRYLVKRTGEKVFLECVQDMDHENMFWYRQDPGLGLRLIYFSYDVKMKEKGDIPEGYSVSREKKERFSLILESASTNQTSMYLCASSLGSNQPQHFGDGTRLSIL.

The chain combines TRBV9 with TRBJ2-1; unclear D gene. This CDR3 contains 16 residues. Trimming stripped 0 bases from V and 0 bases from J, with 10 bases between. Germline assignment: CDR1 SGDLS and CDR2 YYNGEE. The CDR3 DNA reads TGTGCCAGCAGCGTAGACCCGGCTAGCTCCTACAATGAGCAGTTCTTC. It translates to CASSVDPASSYNEQFF.

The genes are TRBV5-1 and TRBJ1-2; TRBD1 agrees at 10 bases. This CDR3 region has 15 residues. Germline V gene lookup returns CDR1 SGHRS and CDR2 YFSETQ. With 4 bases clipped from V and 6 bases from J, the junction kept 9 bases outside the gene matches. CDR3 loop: CASSADPTGGNGYTF. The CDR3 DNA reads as TGCGCCAGCAGCGCAGATCCGACAGGGGGCAATGGCTACACCTTC.

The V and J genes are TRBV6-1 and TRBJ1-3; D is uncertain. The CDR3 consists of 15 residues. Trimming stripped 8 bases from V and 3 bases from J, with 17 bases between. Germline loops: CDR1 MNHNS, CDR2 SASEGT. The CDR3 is CASGIRHRGGNTIYF. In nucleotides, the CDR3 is TGTGCCAGCGGGATAAGACACCGGGGTGGAAACACCATATATTTT.

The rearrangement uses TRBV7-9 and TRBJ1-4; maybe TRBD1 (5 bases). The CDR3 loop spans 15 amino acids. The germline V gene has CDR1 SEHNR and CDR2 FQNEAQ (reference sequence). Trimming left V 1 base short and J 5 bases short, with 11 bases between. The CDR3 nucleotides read TGTGCCAGCAGCTTAGGTTGGCGGGGGAATGAAAAACTGTTTTTT. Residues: CASSLGWRGNEKLFF.

CDR3 in amino acids: CASSSRWGETQYF. The CDR3 DNA is TGTGCCAGCAGCTCCCGCTGGGGAGAGACCCAGTACTTC. This rearrangement joins TRBV6-5 to TRBJ2-5; D ambiguous. The CDR3 spans 13 residues. Germline CDR1 and CDR2: MNHEY and SVGAGI. V lost 6 bases and J 4 bases, leaving 12 bases between the germline ends.

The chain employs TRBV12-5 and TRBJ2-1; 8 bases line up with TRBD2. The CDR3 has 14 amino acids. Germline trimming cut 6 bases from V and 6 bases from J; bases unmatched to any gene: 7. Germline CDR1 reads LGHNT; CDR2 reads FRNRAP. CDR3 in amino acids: CASGPRAGGNEQFF. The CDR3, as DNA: TGTGCTAGTGGACCTCGTGCGGGGGGCAATGAGCAGTTCTTC.

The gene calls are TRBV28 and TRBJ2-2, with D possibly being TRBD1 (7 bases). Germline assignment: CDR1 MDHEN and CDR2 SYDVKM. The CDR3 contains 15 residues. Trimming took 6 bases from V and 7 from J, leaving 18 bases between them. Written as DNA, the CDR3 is TGTGCCAGCAGCCCTGCGGGACAGCAAGGCGGGGAGCTGTTTTTT. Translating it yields CASSPAGQQGGELFF.

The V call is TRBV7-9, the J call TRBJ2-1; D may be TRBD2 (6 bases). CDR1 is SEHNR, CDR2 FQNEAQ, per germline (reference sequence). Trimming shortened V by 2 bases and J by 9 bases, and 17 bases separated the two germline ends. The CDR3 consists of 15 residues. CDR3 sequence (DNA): TGTGCCAGCAGCTTATATAGCGGAGCGTACGGTGAGCAGTTCTTC. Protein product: CASSLYSGAYGEQFF.

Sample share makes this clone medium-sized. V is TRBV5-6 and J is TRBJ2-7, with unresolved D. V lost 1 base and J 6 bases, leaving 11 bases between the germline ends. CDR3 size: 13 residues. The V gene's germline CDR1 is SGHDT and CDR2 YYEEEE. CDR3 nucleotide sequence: TGTGCCAGCAGCTTGTTAGGGTCGGGCGAGCAGTACTTC. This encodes CASSLLGSGEQYF.